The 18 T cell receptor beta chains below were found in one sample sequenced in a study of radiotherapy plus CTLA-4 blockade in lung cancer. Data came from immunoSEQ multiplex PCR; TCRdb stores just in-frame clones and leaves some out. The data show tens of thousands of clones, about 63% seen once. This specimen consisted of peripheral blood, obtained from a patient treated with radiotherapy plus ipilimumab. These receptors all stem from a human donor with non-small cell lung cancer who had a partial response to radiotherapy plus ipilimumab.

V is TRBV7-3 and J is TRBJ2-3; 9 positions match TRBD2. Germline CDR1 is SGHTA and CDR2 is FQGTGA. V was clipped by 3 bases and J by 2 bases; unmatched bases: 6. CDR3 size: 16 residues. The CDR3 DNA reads TGTGCCAGCAGCTTTGGTCTAGCGGGACACACAGATACGCAGTATTTT. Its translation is CASSFGLAGHTDTQYF.

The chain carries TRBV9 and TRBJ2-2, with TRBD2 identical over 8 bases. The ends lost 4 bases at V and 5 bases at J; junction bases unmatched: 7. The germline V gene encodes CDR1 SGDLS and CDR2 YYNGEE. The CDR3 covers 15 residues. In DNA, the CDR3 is TGTGCCAGCAGCCTCGGGGGGGGCGGGACCGGGGAGCTGTTTTTT. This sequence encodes CASSLGGGGTGELFF.

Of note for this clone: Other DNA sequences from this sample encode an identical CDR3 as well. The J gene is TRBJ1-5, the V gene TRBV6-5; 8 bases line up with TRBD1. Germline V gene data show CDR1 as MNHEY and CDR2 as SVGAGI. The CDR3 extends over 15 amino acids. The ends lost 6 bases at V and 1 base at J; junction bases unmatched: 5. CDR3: CASRSDRGSNQPQHF. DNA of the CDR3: TGTGCCAGCAGGTCCGACAGGGGAAGCAATCAGCCCCAGCATTTT.

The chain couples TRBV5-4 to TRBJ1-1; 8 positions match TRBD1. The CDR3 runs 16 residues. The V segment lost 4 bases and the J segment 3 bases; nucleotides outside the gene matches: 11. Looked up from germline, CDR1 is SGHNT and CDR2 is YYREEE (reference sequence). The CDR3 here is CASSRKDRVRDTEAFF. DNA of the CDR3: TGTGCCAGCAGCCGGAAGGACAGGGTGAGGGACACTGAAGCTTTCTTT.

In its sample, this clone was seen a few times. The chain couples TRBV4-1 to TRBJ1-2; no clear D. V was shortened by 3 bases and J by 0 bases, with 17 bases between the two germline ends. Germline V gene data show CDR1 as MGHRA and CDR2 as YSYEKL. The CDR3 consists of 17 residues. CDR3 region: CASSQTLKSRANYGYTF. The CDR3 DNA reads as TGCGCCAGCAGCCAGACTTTAAAGTCGAGGGCTAACTATGGCTACACCTTC.

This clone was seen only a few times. DNA for the CDR3: TGTGCCAGCAGCTTAGCAGGGACTAGCGGGAGCGGGGAGCTGTTTTTT. It is translated as CASSLAGTSGSGELFF. The chain uses TRBV7-9 and TRBJ2-2; 14 bases are a match to TRBD2. After removal of 0 bases from V and 7 bases from J, the junction contained 1 base not matched to a gene. The CDR3 is made up of 16 amino acids. Per germline, CDR1 SEHNR and CDR2 FQNEAQ (reference sequence).

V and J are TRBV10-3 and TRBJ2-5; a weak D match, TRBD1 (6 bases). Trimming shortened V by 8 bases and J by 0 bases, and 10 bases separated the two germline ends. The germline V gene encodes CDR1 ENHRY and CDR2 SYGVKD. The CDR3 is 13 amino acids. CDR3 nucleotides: TGTGCCATCCGGGACACGTACCAAGAGACCCAGTACTTC. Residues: CAIRDTYQETQYF.

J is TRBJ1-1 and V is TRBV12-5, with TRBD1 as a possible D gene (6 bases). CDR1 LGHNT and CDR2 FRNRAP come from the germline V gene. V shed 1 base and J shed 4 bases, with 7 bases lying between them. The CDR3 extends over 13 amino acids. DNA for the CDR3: TGTGCTAGTGGTTTGGAAGGGGGCACTGAAGCTTTCTTT. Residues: CASGLEGGTEAFF.

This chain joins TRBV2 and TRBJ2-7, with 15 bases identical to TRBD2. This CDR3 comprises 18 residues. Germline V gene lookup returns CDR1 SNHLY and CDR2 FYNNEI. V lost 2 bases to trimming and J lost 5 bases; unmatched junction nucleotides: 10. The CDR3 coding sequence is TGTGCCAGCAGTGAACCCGGGACTAGCGGGAGGAATCGAAACGAGCAGTACTTC. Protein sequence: CASSEPGTSGRNRNEQYF.

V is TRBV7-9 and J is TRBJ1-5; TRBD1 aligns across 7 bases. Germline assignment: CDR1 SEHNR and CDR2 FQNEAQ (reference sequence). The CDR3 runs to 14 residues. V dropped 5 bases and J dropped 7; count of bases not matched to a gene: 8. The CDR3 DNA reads TGTGCCAGCAGCCGCGAGGGGGCAAGCCAGCCCCAGCATTTT. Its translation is CASSREGASQPQHF.

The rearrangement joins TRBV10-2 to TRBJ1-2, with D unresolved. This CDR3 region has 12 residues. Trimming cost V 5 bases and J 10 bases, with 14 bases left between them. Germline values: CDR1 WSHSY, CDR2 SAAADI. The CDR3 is CASSQAGLAYTF. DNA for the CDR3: TGCGCCAGCAGTCAAGCGGGGTTGGCCTACACCTTC.

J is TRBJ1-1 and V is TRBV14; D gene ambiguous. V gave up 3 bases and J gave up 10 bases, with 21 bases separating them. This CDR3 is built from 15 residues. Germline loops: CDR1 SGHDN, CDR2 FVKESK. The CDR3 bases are TGTGCCAGCAGCCACGGTAGGGAGGGAGAAAAGGGAGCTTTCTTT. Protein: CASSHGREGEKGAFF. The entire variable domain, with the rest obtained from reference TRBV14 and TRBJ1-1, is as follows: EAGVTQFPSHSVIEKGQTVTLRCDPISGHDNLYWYRRVMGKEIKFLLHFVKESKQDESGMPNNRFLAERTGGTYSTLKVQPAELEDSGVYFCASSHGREGEKGAFFGQGTRLTVV.

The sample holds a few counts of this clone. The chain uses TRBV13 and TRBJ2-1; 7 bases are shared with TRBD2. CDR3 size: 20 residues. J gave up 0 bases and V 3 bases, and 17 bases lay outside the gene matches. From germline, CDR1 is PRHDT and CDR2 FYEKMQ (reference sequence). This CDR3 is CASSFFDRGWGGSSYNEQFF. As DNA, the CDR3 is TGTGCCAGCAGCTTCTTTGATCGCGGGTGGGGAGGGTCCTCCTACAATGAGCAGTTCTTC.

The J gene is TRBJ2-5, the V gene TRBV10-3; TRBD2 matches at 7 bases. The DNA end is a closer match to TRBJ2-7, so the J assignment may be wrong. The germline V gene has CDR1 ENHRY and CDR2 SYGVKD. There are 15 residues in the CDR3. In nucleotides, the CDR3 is TGTGCCATCAGTGAGTCTCCTAGCGGCCTCTACGAGCAGTACTTC. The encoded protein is CAISESPSGLYEQYF.

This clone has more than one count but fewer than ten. The CDR3 loop is CASTGTGDTGELFF. CDR3 bases: TGTGCCAGCACCGGGACAGGGGACACCGGGGAGCTGTTTTTT. This sequence joins TRBV6-5 and TRBJ2-2, with 10 positions matching TRBD1. V shed 7 bases, J shed 3 bases, and the junction held 2 bases outside the gene matches. The CDR3 sequence is 14 residues long. Germline V gene data show CDR1 as MNHEY and CDR2 as SVGAGI.

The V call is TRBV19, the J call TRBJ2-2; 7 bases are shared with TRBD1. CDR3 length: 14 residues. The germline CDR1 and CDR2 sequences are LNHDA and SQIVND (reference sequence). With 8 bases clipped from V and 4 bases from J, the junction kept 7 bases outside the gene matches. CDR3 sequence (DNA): TGTGCCAGTCAAAACAGGGGAGCCACCGGGGAGCTGTTTTTT. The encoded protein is CASQNRGATGELFF. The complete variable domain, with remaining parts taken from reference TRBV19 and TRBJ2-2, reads DGGITQSPKYLFRKEGQNVTLSCEQNLNHDAMYWYRQDPGQGLRLIYYSQIVNDFQKGDIAEGYSVSREKKESFPLTVTSAQKNPTAFYLCASQNRGATGELFFGEGSRLTVL.

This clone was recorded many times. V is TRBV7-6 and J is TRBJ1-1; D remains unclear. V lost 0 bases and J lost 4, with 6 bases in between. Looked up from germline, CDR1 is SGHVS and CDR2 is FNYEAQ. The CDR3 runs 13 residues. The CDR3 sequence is CASSLAIGTEAFF. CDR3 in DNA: TGTGCCAGCAGCTTAGCGATCGGCACTGAAGCTTTCTTT.

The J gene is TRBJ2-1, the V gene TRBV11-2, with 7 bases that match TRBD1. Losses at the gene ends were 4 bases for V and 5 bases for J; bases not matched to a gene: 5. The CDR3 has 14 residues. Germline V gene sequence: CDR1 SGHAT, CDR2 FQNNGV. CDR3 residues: CASSSTGNHNEQFF. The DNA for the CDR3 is TGTGCCAGCAGCTCGACAGGGAACCACAATGAGCAGTTCTTC.